This T cell receptor (beta chain) was documented in a study of blood T cell repertoires in COVID-19. Study summary: The United States, Italy and Spain supplied acute and convalescent COVID-19 samples. In each case, the material was cDNA or gDNA derived from T cells, B-cell-depleted T cells, or PBMCs.

The study counted Cohort 3 donors as recovered given two negative PCRs, clearance, or symptom resolution. This CDR3 has 15 amino acids. Germline-derived CDR1 and CDR2 are SGHVS and FQNEAQ. J lost 6 bases, V lost 5 bases, and 10 bases had no gene match. TCRdb keeps only in-frame clones here, not all; method: immunoSEQ multiplex PCR. This table has about 300,000 clones, approximately 84% appearing once. The V call is TRBV7-8, the J call TRBJ1-2, with TRBD1 matching 9 bases. The clonotype comes from a man aged 30-40 years who had recovered from COVID-19. Material for sequencing was PBMCs or T cells enriched from blood (not recorded which). The CDR3 DNA reads TGTGCCAGCAGCATGCAGTTGACAGGGGGTCATGGCTACACCTTC. Protein product: CASSMQLTGGHGYTF.